Below are 25 T cell receptor beta chains sequenced from a single sample in a study of response to subunit inactivated influenza vaccine. TCRdb reprocessed the RT-PCR reads via MiXCR and lists one record per CDR3 protein. The sample contains approximately 730,000 distinct CDR3 sequences, roughly 13% of which appear only once. This specimen was PBMCs from blood, taken 14 to 15 days before vaccination. These receptors all come from a man aged 50-59 years who received an inactivated influenza vaccine.

The rearrangement joins TRBV20-1 to TRBJ1-4; D is uncertain. Trimming removed 3 bases from V and 7 bases from J, with 9 bases in between. CDR1 is DFQATT, CDR2 SNEGSKA, per germline (reference sequence). The CDR3 extends over 12 amino acids. The CDR3 DNA reads TGCAGTGCTAGTAGATCGAGTGAAAAACTGTTTTTT. This translates into CSASRSSEKLFF.

Many counts were recorded for this clonotype. V usage is TRBV11-1 and J usage is TRBJ1-1; TRBD1 agrees at 8 bases. After removal of 1 base from V and 3 bases from J, the junction contained 16 bases not matched to a gene. Germline CDR1 reads SGHAT; CDR2 reads FQDESV (reference sequence). The CDR3 has 19 residues. The CDR3: CASSLGTGFSRLMYTEAFF. The CDR3 bases are TGTGCCAGCAGCTTAGGGACAGGGTTTTCTCGGCTGATGTACACTGAAGCTTTCTTT. Full variable domain (remainder filled in from reference TRBV11-1 and TRBJ1-1): EAEVAQSPRYKITEKSQAVAFWCDPISGHATLYWYRQILGQGPELLVQFQDESVVDDSQLPKDRFSAERLKGVDSTLKIQPAELGDSAMYLCASSLGTGFSRLMYTEAFFGQGTRLTVV.

DNA for the CDR3: TGTGCCATCAGTGACCCCCTCTGGTACCAAGAGACCCAGTACTTC. Translation: CAISDPLWYQETQYF. The chain links TRBV10-3 to TRBJ2-5; unclear D gene. Germline CDR1 ENHRY, CDR2 SYGVKD. The V and J ends lost 3 bases and 0 bases respectively, with 11 bases between them. This CDR3 spans 15 amino acids.

This clonotype has just a few counts. This sequence joins TRBV7-2 and TRBJ2-7; D ambiguous. CDR3 length: 13 amino acids. The germline gives CDR1 SGHTA, CDR2 FQGNSA. Deletions cut 0 bases from V and 5 bases from J, with 8 bases between. The CDR3 bases are TGTGCCAGCAGCTTAGCAAACGATAACGAGCAGTACTTC. Protein sequence: CASSLANDNEQYF.

J is TRBJ1-4 and V is TRBV5-1; 8 bases map to TRBD1. The V gene's germline CDR1 is SGHRS and CDR2 YFSETQ. The CDR3 sequence is 14 residues long. After removal of 5 bases from V and 7 bases from J, the junction contained 7 bases not matched to a gene. The CDR3, as DNA: TGCGCCAGCAGACCAGGACAGGGTACTGAAAAACTGTTTTTT. Translating gives CASRPGQGTEKLFF. Filled out from reference TRBV5-1 and TRBJ1-4, the complete variable domain reads KAGVTQTPRYLIKTRGQQVTLSCSPISGHRSVSWYQQTPGQGLQFLFEYFSETQRNKGNFPGRFSGRQFSNSRSEMNVSTLELGDSALYLCASRPGQGTEKLFFGSGTQLSVL.

This clonotype was picked up a small number of times. The genes are TRBV7-7 and TRBJ2-1; 9 positions match TRBD1. Germline values: CDR1 SSHAT, CDR2 FNYEAQ (reference sequence). The CDR3 spans 14 residues. In nucleotides, the CDR3 is TGTGCTGGGGCCGGGACAGGGCGAGGGAATGAGCAGTTCTTC. Its translation is CAGAGTGRGNEQFF.

This clonotype came up a few times. The gene calls are TRBV12-3 or TRBV12-4 and TRBJ1-2, with D unclear. The length of the CDR3 is 13 residues. The V end lost 3 bases, the J end lost 8 bases, and 13 bases lay between the germline ends. CDR3: CASSLIGVWGYTF. For the CDR3, the DNA is TGTGCCAGCAGTTTGATCGGGGTTTGGGGCTACACCTTC.

This clonotype showed up many times. Sequence at one end of the junction differs from germline and may be a read error. The rearrangement joins TRBV3-1 to TRBJ1-1; D gene ambiguous. Germline CDR1 reads LGHDT; CDR2 reads YNNKEL (reference sequence). There are 14 residues in the CDR3. CDR3 DNA: TGCGCCAGCAGCCAAGAACCAGGCAACACTGAAGCTTTCTTT. Its translation: CASSQEPGNTEAFF.

The J gene is TRBJ2-6, the V gene TRBV27; D is undetermined. The CDR3 has 18 amino acids. The V end lost 6 bases, the J end lost 0 bases, and 18 bases lay between the germline ends. Germline CDR1 reads MNHEY; CDR2 reads SMNVEV (reference sequence). CDR3 nucleotides: TGTGCCAGCAGCCCAACCAGTTATATCATCTCTGGGGCCAACGTCCTGACTTTC. Its translation: CASSPTSYIISGANVLTF.

This clonotype showed up just a few times. The V gene is TRBV27, the J gene TRBJ2-3; 11 bases are shared with TRBD2. Trimming removed 5 bases from V and 5 bases from J; junction bases left unmatched: 9. This CDR3 spans 16 amino acids. The germline V gene encodes CDR1 MNHEY and CDR2 SMNVEV (reference sequence). CDR3 loop: CASSTPLAGAIDTQYF. The CDR3 coding sequence is TGTGCCAGCAGTACCCCACTAGCGGGAGCGATAGATACGCAGTATTTT.

The V gene is TRBV10-3, the J gene TRBJ2-3; D is ambiguous. CDR3 size: 13 residues. V lost 0 bases to trimming and J lost 6 bases, with 7 bases between them. Germline-derived CDR1 and CDR2 are ENHRY and SYGVKD. The CDR3 loop reads CAISESASDTQYF. CDR3 nucleotide sequence: TGTGCCATCAGTGAGTCCGCTTCGGATACGCAGTATTTT.

There are a few counts of this clonotype. The gene calls are TRBV10-1 and TRBJ2-1; D not certain. The germline V and J ends were trimmed by 8 bases and 15 bases, with 14 bases remaining between them. The CDR3 has 10 amino acids. Germline values: CDR1 WNHNN, CDR2 SYGVQD (reference sequence). CDR3 nucleotides: TGCGCCAGCGGAGATCTAGTTCGGTTCTTC. It translates to CASGDLVRFF.

There are a few counts of this clonotype. Relative to the germline gene, one junction end is altered; a read error may explain this. The genes are TRBV7-7 and TRBJ2-1, with D unclear. The CDR3 contains 13 residues. CDR1 SSHAT and CDR2 FNYEAQ come from the germline V gene (reference sequence). The CDR3 protein is CASSLGTNTEQFF. Written as DNA, the CDR3 is TGTGCTAGCAGCTTAGGTACGAATACGGAGCAGTTCTTC.

This clonotype was detected ten times or more. This chain joins TRBV7-8 and TRBJ2-1; D unresolved. V lost 1 base, J lost 2 bases, and 9 bases lay in between. This CDR3 is 15 amino acids long. The germline V gene has CDR1 SGHVS and CDR2 FQNEAQ. The CDR3 loop reads CASSLGVSPYNEQFF. The CDR3 DNA reads TGTGCCAGCAGCTTAGGTGTCAGTCCCTACAATGAGCAGTTCTTC.

V and J are TRBV6-5 and TRBJ2-1, with a tentative D call TRBD1 (7 bases). This CDR3 is 15 amino acids long. The V and J ends lost 0 bases and 3 bases respectively, with 9 bases between them. Germline CDR1 reads MNHEY; CDR2 reads SVGAGI. CDR3 in DNA: TGTGCCAGCAGTTACTCGCAGGGGGGCTACAATGAGCAGTTCTTC. Translation gives CASSYSQGGYNEQFF.

This clonotype was found many times. CDR3 sequence (DNA): TGCGCCAGCAGCTTTCCAGGCACAGATACGCAGTATTTT. Encoded protein: CASSFPGTDTQYF. The chain combines TRBV5-1 with TRBJ2-3; D unclear. From germline, CDR1 is SGHRS and CDR2 YFSETQ. This CDR3 comprises 13 residues. Trimming removed 2 bases at V and 1 base at J, with 5 bases between. Combining the CDR3 with reference TRBV5-1 and TRBJ2-3 gives the whole variable domain KAGVTQTPRYLIKTRGQQVTLSCSPISGHRSVSWYQQTPGQGLQFLFEYFSETQRNKGNFPGRFSGRQFSNSRSEMNVSTLELGDSALYLCASSFPGTDTQYFGPGTRLTVL.

This clonotype turned up a few times. The chain is built from TRBV11-1 and TRBJ1-2; D is ambiguous. V was pared by 4 bases and J by 12 bases, with 18 bases between. Germline V CDR1 and CDR2: SGHAT, FQDESV (reference sequence). The CDR3 extends over 13 amino acids. The CDR3 DNA reads TGTGCCAGCAGCTACGGATCCGAGCCCCCCCACACCTTC. Translating gives CASSYGSEPPHTF. Full variable domain (missing parts from reference TRBV11-1 and TRBJ1-2): EAEVAQSPRYKITEKSQAVAFWCDPISGHATLYWYRQILGQGPELLVQFQDESVVDDSQLPKDRFSAERLKGVDSTLKIQPAELGDSAMYLCASSYGSEPPHTFGSGTRLTVV.

The chain employs TRBV6-1 and TRBJ2-1; 9 bases are shared with TRBD2. The CDR3 loop spans 19 amino acids. The ends lost 7 bases at V and 3 bases at J; junction bases unmatched: 19. The germline V gene has CDR1 MNHNS and CDR2 SASEGT. The CDR3 nucleotides read TGTGCCAGCACCCCCAGGGGCGGGAGGGGTGGGTTTTTCTACAATGAGCAGTTCTTC. Translated, it gives CASTPRGGRGGFFYNEQFF.

This clonotype was detected a few times. The genes are TRBV20-1 and TRBJ2-3; 13 bases agree with TRBD2. The CDR3 extends over 14 amino acids. The germline V gene encodes CDR1 DFQATT and CDR2 SNEGSKA (reference sequence). The CDR3 protein is CRPILAGGLDTQYF. The CDR3 DNA reads TGCAGACCGATACTAGCGGGAGGGCTAGATACGCAGTATTTT.

This clonotype showed up just a few times. The chain combines TRBV3-1 with TRBJ2-4, with D unclear. Germline-derived CDR1 and CDR2 are LGHDT and YNNKEL (reference sequence). V dropped 3 bases and J dropped 2 bases, with 11 bases sitting between them. CDR3 length: 15 residues. The CDR3 region has the DNA TGTGCCAGCAGCCATACGATCGTACCCAAAAACATTCAGTACTTC. This encodes CASSHTIVPKNIQYF.

This clonotype showed up many times. The V and J genes are TRBV7-2 and TRBJ2-1; D may be TRBD1 (5 bases). CDR1 is SGHTA and CDR2 is FQGNSA in the germline V gene. The V end was cut by 5 bases, the J end by 11 bases, with 19 bases between. The CDR3 is made up of 14 amino acids. As DNA, the CDR3 is TGTGCCAGCAGCCTCAGTAATACAGGATCCCAGCAGTTCTTC. Translation: CASSLSNTGSQQFF.

This clonotype has only a few counts. The chain couples TRBV6-1 to TRBJ1-6; 7 positions agree with TRBD1. Germline trimming cut 0 bases from V and 9 bases from J; bases unmatched to any gene: 5. From germline, CDR1 is MNHNS and CDR2 SASEGT. This CDR3 contains 15 residues. This CDR3 reads CASSEASQGGSPLHF. CDR3 coding DNA: TGTGCCAGCAGTGAAGCAAGCCAGGGGGGTTCACCCCTCCACTTT.

V gene TRBV4-2 combines with J gene TRBJ2-7; possibly TRBD2 for D (6 bases). This CDR3 contains 16 residues. V was shortened by 7 bases and J by 0 bases, with 19 bases between the two germline ends. Germline V gives CDR1 LGHNA, CDR2 YNFKEQ. The CDR3 nucleotides read TGTGCCAGCAACCCACGTTGGGGGGACCACTCCTACGAGCAGTACTTC. It yields the protein CASNPRWGDHSYEQYF.

V and J are TRBV20-1 and TRBJ2-2; unclear D gene. Trimming pared 1 base from V and 2 bases from J, leaving 14 bases between. This CDR3 is 16 amino acids long. Germline values: CDR1 DFQATT, CDR2 SNEGSKA (reference sequence). Here the CDR3 reads CSARVAGDFNTGELFF. The CDR3 nucleotides are TGCAGTGCTAGAGTGGCAGGAGATTTTAACACCGGGGAGCTGTTTTTT.

This clonotype was seen a few times. V and J are TRBV29-1 and TRBJ2-1, with 8 bases that match TRBD1. There are 14 residues in the CDR3. The germline V gene encodes CDR1 SQVTM and CDR2 ANQGSEA. V lost 3 bases to trimming and J lost 3 bases; unmatched junction nucleotides: 4. As DNA, the CDR3 is TGCAGCGTTGACGGGGGACAGGACTACAATGAGCAGTTCTTC. This sequence encodes CSVDGGQDYNEQFF.